Each of the 23 T cell receptor beta chains below was sequenced from the same sample in a study of T cell responses to AZD1222 COVID-19 vaccine. Sequencing was performed with immunoSEQ multiplex PCR; in TCRdb, only in-frame clones are kept and a portion is missing. The table lists about 97,000 clones, around 84% of them singletons. Sequencing was performed on peripheral blood, taken on day 0 of AZD1222 vaccination. These receptors were collected from an adult in good health.

A note on this clone: Because the CDR3's place on the DNA is in doubt, the DNA is left out and the CDR3 is given as listed by TCRdb. The chain employs TRBV6-2 or TRBV6-3 and TRBJ2-3; the table's D call TRBD2 went unverified against the DNA. The CDR3 adds up to 14 amino acids, both ends counted. CDR1 MNHEY and CDR2 SVGEGT come from the germline V gene. This CDR3 reads CASSSVAGGSFPYF.

This chain uses TRBV5-4 with TRBJ1-2; unclear D gene. Germline CDR1 is SGHNT and CDR2 is YYREEE (reference sequence). This CDR3 has 14 amino acids. Trimming took off 6 bases at V and 2 bases at J, with 14 bases between the two ends. CDR3: CASTLRVANYGYTF. In DNA form, the CDR3 reads TGTGCCAGCACCCTGAGGGTTGCGAACTATGGCTACACCTTC.

This chain uses TRBV19 with TRBJ2-7, with TRBD2 matching 8 bases. Per the germline V gene, CDR1 is LNHDA and CDR2 is SQIVND (reference sequence). The CDR3 runs to 15 residues. With V trimmed by 4 bases and J by 2 bases, 7 bases remained unmatched. The CDR3 loop is CASSTASGQAYEQYF. For the CDR3, the DNA is TGTGCCAGTAGTACCGCTAGCGGGCAAGCCTACGAGCAGTACTTC.

This rearrangement joins TRBV28 to TRBJ1-5, with D unclear. Germline lookup yields CDR1 MDHEN and CDR2 SYDVKM. V was shortened by 6 bases and J by 7 bases, with 13 bases between the two germline ends. The CDR3 covers 13 residues. The CDR3 coding sequence is TGTGCCAGCAGGGGAGCAGGAGACCAGCCCCAGCATTTT. This encodes CASRGAGDQPQHF.

This sequence joins TRBV3-1 (or the pseudogene TRBV3-2) and TRBJ2-7; 14 positions agree with TRBD2. The CDR3 has 15 amino acids. The germline V gene encodes CDR1 LGHDT and CDR2 YNNKEL (reference sequence). Unmatched junction bases numbered 3, after V lost 4 bases and J lost 4 bases. The CDR3 here is CASSLGLAGGYEQYF. CDR3 coding DNA: TGTGCCAGCAGCCTAGGACTAGCGGGAGGATACGAGCAGTACTTC.

This CDR3 is CATSDADLAGAKNEQFF. The DNA for the CDR3 is TGTGCCACCAGTGACGCTGATCTAGCGGGAGCTAAGAATGAGCAGTTCTTC. V usage is TRBV24-1 and J usage is TRBJ2-1; 10 bases line up with TRBD2. The trim removed 4 bases at V and 7 bases at J, leaving 12 bases unmatched. CDR3 length equals 17 residues. Germline CDR1 KGHDR, CDR2 SFDVKD.

The rearrangement links TRBV6-5 to TRBJ1-4; no definite D call. Trimming stripped 2 bases from V and 8 bases from J, with 9 bases between. The CDR3 length is 13 residues. Per germline, CDR1 MNHEY and CDR2 SVGAGI. CDR3 in amino acids: CASSYGRGEKLFF. For the CDR3, the DNA is TGTGCCAGCAGTTACGGACGGGGAGAAAAACTGTTTTTT.

This clone was picked up a small number of times. The chain employs TRBV4-2 and TRBJ2-7; no clear D gene. V was trimmed by 1 base and J by 2 bases, leaving 15 bases between them. The CDR3 extends over 16 amino acids. The germline V gene encodes CDR1 LGHNA and CDR2 YNFKEQ. The CDR3 DNA sequence: TGTGCCAGCAGCCAAGGGGGTAGCACCCTACCCTACGAGCAGTACTTC. It translates to CASSQGGSTLPYEQYF.

The chain has TRBV28 and TRBJ2-5, with TRBD1 matching over 8 bases. CDR1 is MDHEN and CDR2 is SYDVKM in the germline V gene. The CDR3 is 18 residues long. Trimming at V came to 6 bases and at J to 2 bases, leaving 17 bases not matched to a gene. The CDR3 DNA reads as TGTGCCAGCAGCACTCTGAACCACGCCCGGACAGGGCAAGAGACCCAGTACTTC. Translating it yields CASSTLNHARTGQETQYF.

This sequence joins TRBV11-2 and TRBJ1-6; a possible D gene is TRBD1 (5 bases). Germline loops: CDR1 SGHAT, CDR2 FQNNGV. The CDR3 sequence is 15 residues long. V lost 1 base and J lost 10, with 14 bases in between. The CDR3 nucleotides are TGTGCCAGCAGCTTAGTGGGGGTAGGGGCCTCACCCCTCCACTTT. It specifies CASSLVGVGASPLHF.

The V and J genes are TRBV7-9 and TRBJ2-3; 9 bases align to TRBD2. V shed 3 bases and J 4 bases; nucleotides not matched to a gene: 8. Germline V lookup: CDR1 SEHNR, CDR2 FQNEAQ (reference sequence). The CDR3 has 16 residues. CDR3 region: CASSFLSSGIPDTQYF. The DNA for the CDR3 is TGTGCCAGCAGCTTTCTTTCTAGCGGGATCCCAGATACGCAGTATTTT.

This chain links TRBV7-2 with TRBJ2-2, with TRBD2 matching 8 bases. The CDR3 spans 15 residues. CDR1 SGHTA and CDR2 FQGNSA come from the germline V gene. After removal of 0 bases from V and 5 bases from J, the junction contained 2 bases not matched to a gene. The CDR3 is CASSLAAGGTGELFF. CDR3 nucleotide sequence: TGTGCCAGCAGCTTAGCTGCGGGAGGTACCGGGGAGCTGTTTTTT.

The chain is built from TRBV11-2 and TRBJ2-3; D is uncertain. The CDR3 loop spans 12 amino acids. Trimming stripped 5 bases from V and 2 bases from J, with 5 bases between. Germline V gene data show CDR1 as SGHAT and CDR2 as FQNNGV. CDR3 region: CASSAFTDTQYF. DNA of the CDR3: TGTGCCAGCAGCGCCTTCACAGATACGCAGTATTTT.

This chain links TRBV19 with TRBJ2-2, with 10 bases that match TRBD1. The CDR3 loop spans 13 amino acids. Germline CDR1 LNHDA, CDR2 SQIVND (reference sequence). V was clipped by 7 bases and J by 6 bases; unmatched bases: 2. CDR3 nucleotides: TGTGCCAGTACCGGGACAGGGGCCGGGGAGCTGTTTTTT. Residues: CASTGTGAGELFF.

The chain carries TRBV11-2 and TRBJ2-1; TRBD1 matches at 7 bases. The CDR3 sequence is 14 residues long. Germline V gives CDR1 SGHAT, CDR2 FQNNGV. V shed 4 bases, J shed 7 bases, and the junction held 7 bases outside the gene matches. CDR3 in DNA: TGTGCCAGCAGCTCCCCGGGACAGAAGAATGAGCAGTTCTTC. Translating gives CASSSPGQKNEQFF.

The gene calls are TRBV28 and TRBJ1-4; possibly TRBD1 for D (5 bases). CDR3 length: 15 residues. The ends were cut back, 7 bases at V and 8 bases at J, with 20 bases in the middle. Germline CDR1 is MDHEN and CDR2 is SYDVKM. CDR3 in amino acids: CASTPRGRAREKLFF. The CDR3 nucleotides read TGTGCCAGCACCCCCCGGGGCAGGGCGAGGGAAAAACTGTTTTTT.

Regarding this clone: In the same sample, other DNA sequences code for this CDR3. V and J are TRBV20-1 and TRBJ1-2; D may be TRBD1 (6 bases). CDR3 size: 11 residues. Germline CDR1 reads DFQATT; CDR2 reads SNEGSKA (reference sequence). Trimming shortened V by 6 bases and J by 5 bases, and 10 bases separated the two germline ends. CDR3 in amino acids: CSARGGYGYTF. The CDR3 DNA reads as TGCAGTGCCCGAGGGGGGTATGGCTACACCTTC.

This chain joins TRBV6-2 or TRBV6-3 and TRBJ1-1; possible D gene TRBD1, 5 bases. From germline, CDR1 is MNHEY and CDR2 SVGEGT. V shed 3 bases and J shed 0 bases, with 14 bases lying between them. The CDR3 is made up of 16 amino acids. The CDR3 DNA sequence: TGTGCCAGCAGTTATTCCCCAGGGAATATGAACACTGAAGCTTTCTTT. Translating it yields CASSYSPGNMNTEAFF.

V is TRBV5-4 and J is TRBJ1-1; a possible D gene is TRBD1 (6 bases). The germline CDR1 and CDR2 sequences are SGHNT and YYREEE (reference sequence). The CDR3 contains 14 residues. V lost 2 bases and J lost 4, with 12 bases in between. CDR3 region: CASSFDQGRTEAFF. The CDR3 nucleotides read TGTGCCAGCAGCTTCGACCAGGGGCGCACTGAAGCTTTCTTT.

The genes are TRBV5-4 and TRBJ1-1; 8 positions match TRBD1. Germline trimming cut 3 bases from V and 2 bases from J; bases unmatched to any gene: 3. Germline CDR1 reads SGHNT; CDR2 reads YYREEE (reference sequence). The CDR3 is made up of 14 amino acids. For the CDR3, the DNA is TGTGCCAGCAGCTCCGGACAGGGAAACACTGAAGCTTTCTTT. Its translation is CASSSGQGNTEAFF.

The chain combines TRBV29-1 with TRBJ2-2, with D perhaps assigned TRBD1 or TRBD2 (5 bases each). There are 15 residues in the CDR3. Trimming removed 2 bases at V and 0 bases at J, with 10 bases between. The germline gives CDR1 SQVTM, CDR2 ANQGSEA. The CDR3 coding sequence is TGCAGCGTTGAAAGACGGGACCCGAACACCGGGGAGCTGTTTTTT. It codes for CSVERRDPNTGELFF.

The V gene is TRBV2, the J gene TRBJ1-4; possible D gene TRBD1, 6 bases. CDR3 length: 15 residues. Trimming cost V 4 bases and J 4 bases, with 13 bases left between them. CDR1 is SNHLY, CDR2 FYNNEI, per germline. CDR3 DNA sequence: TGTGCCAGCAGTGTAGAGGGGGTTGGTAATGAAAAACTGTTTTTT. It encodes CASSVEGVGNEKLFF. The full variable domain, in which reference TRBV2 and TRBJ1-4 provide the parts outside the CDR3, is EPEVTQTPSHQVTQMGQEVILRCVPISNHLYFYWYRQILGQKVEFLVSFYNNEISEKSEIFDDQFSVERPDGSNFTLKIRSTKLEDSAMYFCASSVEGVGNEKLFFGSGTQLSVL.

The rearrangement uses TRBV6-2 or TRBV6-3 and TRBJ1-2; possibly TRBD1 for D (6 bases). V was pared by 2 bases and J by 2 bases, with 6 bases between. CDR3 length: 13 amino acids. Germline lookup yields CDR1 MNHEY and CDR2 SVGEGT. The CDR3 DNA is TGTGCCAGCAGTTACGACAGGAACTATGGCTACACCTTC. Protein product: CASSYDRNYGYTF.